These 8 T cell receptor beta chains share one sample of origin, sequenced in a study of beta chain features in type 1 diabetes. Every isolated RNA sample was fully reverse transcribed, so sequencing captured expressed TCRB transcripts. Here immunoSEQ multiplex PCR was the method, and the copy in TCRdb shows in-frame clones only, minus some. This table has around 140,000 clones, 9% appearing once. These receptors' targets are unknown. Study-wide points: Shorter TCRB CDR3s, moderately but significantly so, were found in Type 1 diabetes patients in all four CD4+ subsets.

Sequences were obtained from central memory CD4+ T cells from blood. The receptors come from a man aged 25 to 40 with type 1 diabetes.

The CDR3 DNA is TGTGCCAGCAGGGGTCTAGCGGGGGTGGGCGAGCAGTACTTC. Protein: CASRGLAGVGEQYF. The gene calls are TRBV2 and TRBJ2-7; TRBD2 aligns across 10 bases. Unmatched junction bases numbered 8, after V lost 6 bases and J lost 6 bases. Germline CDR1 SNHLY, CDR2 FYNNEI. The length of the CDR3 is 14 residues.

This clone was observed a handful of times. The chain combines TRBV6-6 with TRBJ2-5; D may be TRBD2 (5 bases). The DNA end is more similar to TRBJ2-7, so the J call may be wrong. The CDR3 runs to 15 residues. The V gene's germline CDR1 is MNHNY and CDR2 SVGAGI (reference sequence). CDR3 sequence (DNA): TGTGCCAGCAGTTACTCGGGAGAGAGCTCCTACGAGCAGTACTTC. It is translated as CASSYSGESSYEQYF.

The sample holds a few counts of this clone. The chain employs TRBV2 and TRBJ2-7; D is undetermined. Trimming left V 4 bases short and J 6 bases short, with 7 bases between. Looked up from germline, CDR1 is SNHLY and CDR2 is FYNNEI. The CDR3 totals 11 residues. The CDR3 protein is CASSVTVEQYF. The CDR3 bases are TGTGCCAGCAGTGTAACGGTCGAGCAGTACTTC.

This clone turned up a few times. The V and J genes are TRBV18 and TRBJ1-1; unclear D gene. The CDR3 runs to 14 residues. Trimming left V 6 bases short and J 6 bases short, with 17 bases between. The germline CDR1 and CDR2 sequences are KGHSH and LQKENI. Here the CDR3 reads CASSQIGVSAEAFF. The DNA of the CDR3 is TGTGCCAGCTCTCAAATCGGGGTATCGGCTGAAGCTTTCTTT.

This clone has only a few counts. J is TRBJ1-4 and V is TRBV18; no definite D call. The germline V gene encodes CDR1 KGHSH and CDR2 LQKENI. With 1 base removed from V and 8 bases from J, the gap between germline ends came to 11 bases. The CDR3 is 14 amino acids. The CDR3 spells CASSPRSRPEKLFF. CDR3 nucleotides: TGTGCCAGCTCACCACGCAGCAGGCCGGAAAAACTGTTTTTT.

A few counts support this clone. The chain links TRBV27 to TRBJ2-4; TRBD2 aligns across 10 bases. The CDR3 length is 16 residues. Trimming at V came to 1 base and at J to 7 bases, leaving 7 bases not matched to a gene. Looked up from germline, CDR1 is MNHEY and CDR2 is SMNVEV (reference sequence). The CDR3 sequence is CASSLLAGGQGNIQYF. CDR3 in DNA: TGTGCCAGCAGTTTATTAGCGGGGGGCCAGGGGAACATTCAGTACTTC.

This clone showed up just a few times. The chain links TRBV19 to TRBJ2-5, with D maybe TRBD2 (5 bases). The J call is in doubt because the DNA end fits TRBJ2-7 better. CDR3 length: 12 amino acids. Germline lookup yields CDR1 LNHDA and CDR2 SQIVND (reference sequence). The CDR3 DNA sequence: TGTGCCAGTAGTACCTCGGGGTACGAGCAGTACTTC. Translation: CASSTSGYEQYF.

This clone was observed a handful of times. The rearrangement uses TRBV7-3 and TRBJ2-3; 11 nucleotides align to TRBD2. CDR1 SGHTA and CDR2 FQGTGA come from the germline V gene. The CDR3 length is 15 residues. Trimming removed 3 bases from V and 1 base from J; junction bases left unmatched: 0. In nucleotides, the CDR3 is TGTGCCAGCAGCTTGGGACTAGCGGGCACAGATACGCAGTATTTT. It codes for CASSLGLAGTDTQYF.